The next 28 T cell receptor beta chains were all read from a single sample in a study of T-cell reconstitution after alpha-beta-depleted transplantation in children. Unique molecular identifiers featured in how the TCRbeta library was prepared. TCRdb called the PCR reads again in MiXCR, with one record for every CDR3 protein. The sample lists 500,000 to 600,000 distinct CDR3 sequences; roughly 27% were seen once. This sample comprised PBMCs, obtained before TCRalphabeta/CD19-depleted stem cell transplant. The receptors shown here come from a boy under three years old with Wiskott-Aldrich syndrome, due to receive a stem cell transplant.

The V gene is TRBV12-3 or TRBV12-4, the J gene TRBJ2-1, with TRBD2 matching over 11 bases. With 6 bases clipped from V and 9 bases from J, the junction kept 10 bases outside the gene matches. The CDR3 length is 15 residues. The CDR3 spells CASSSTSGRRGEQFF. The CDR3 DNA follows: TGTGCCAGCAGCTCCACTAGCGGGAGACGCGGTGAGCAGTTCTTC.

CDR3 region: CASSGSWGDTQYF. In DNA, the CDR3 is TGTGCCAGCAGTGGGTCCTGGGGGGATACGCAGTATTTT. The chain uses TRBV12-3 or TRBV12-4 and TRBJ2-3, with D perhaps assigned TRBD1 or TRBD2 (5 bases each). Trimming took off 5 bases at V and 6 bases at J, with 12 bases between the two ends. This CDR3 region has 13 residues.

This clonotype was picked up a small number of times. The CDR3 sequence is CASSLYATTWGSGRETQYF. CDR3 bases: TGTGCCAGCAGCTTATACGCCACGACCTGGGGTAGCGGGAGAGAGACCCAGTACTTC. J is TRBJ2-5 and V is TRBV11-2; 9 bases match TRBD2. J gave up 4 bases and V 2 bases, and 17 bases lay outside the gene matches. The germline gives CDR1 SGHAT, CDR2 FQNNGV. The length of the CDR3 is 19 residues.

The chain couples TRBV20-1 to TRBJ1-4; a possible D gene is TRBD1 (5 bases). Germline CDR1 and CDR2: DFQATT and SNEGSKA (reference sequence). CDR3 size: 13 residues. Between the trimmed V and J ends, which lost 4 bases and 2 bases, there was a span of 8 bases. In DNA, the CDR3 is TGCAGTGCTACAGGGTCGACTAATGAAAAACTGTTTTTT. Translated: CSATGSTNEKLFF.

The chain carries TRBV28 and TRBJ2-7, with no clear D. Germline V gene lookup returns CDR1 MDHEN and CDR2 SYDVKM. This CDR3 contains 11 residues. Trimming cost V 5 bases and J 5 bases, with 7 bases left between them. CDR3 residues: CASSNIHEQYF. The DNA for the CDR3 is TGTGCCAGCAGTAACATCCACGAGCAGTACTTC.

This clonotype was picked up a small number of times. The chain links TRBV12-3 or TRBV12-4 to TRBJ2-1, with 7 nucleotides matching TRBD2. CDR3 length equals 14 residues. Trimming took 2 bases from V and 2 from J; bases not matched to a gene: 0. The CDR3 sequence: CASSLLAAYNEQFF. Written as DNA, the CDR3 is TGTGCCAGCAGTTTACTAGCGGCCTACAATGAGCAGTTCTTC.

The chain carries TRBV20-1 and TRBJ2-3; 8 nucleotides align to TRBD2. The CDR3 is 15 amino acids. CDR1 and CDR2 from the germline V gene are DFQATT and SNEGSKA (reference sequence). With V trimmed by 3 bases and J by 0 bases, 5 bases remained unmatched. CDR3 nucleotide sequence: TGCAGTGCTAGCTTAGCGGGAACTAGCACAGATACGCAGTATTTT. As protein: CSASLAGTSTDTQYF.

This clonotype was counted between two and nine times. V is TRBV12-3 or TRBV12-4 and J is TRBJ1-4; D is ambiguous. V lost 3 bases, J lost 9 bases, and 17 bases lay in between. The CDR3 length is 15 residues. The CDR3 sequence: CASSLDLGARKKLFF. CDR3 bases: TGTGCCAGCAGTTTGGACCTAGGCGCGAGGAAAAAACTGTTTTTT.

V is TRBV28 and J is TRBJ2-7; no clear D gene. Trimming left V 5 bases short and J 1 base short, with 15 bases between. The germline CDR1 and CDR2 sequences are MDHEN and SYDVKM. The CDR3 consists of 15 residues. For the CDR3, the DNA is TGTGCCAGCAGTCAAATGAGGCAGGCGTCCTACGAGCAGTACTTC. Its translation: CASSQMRQASYEQYF.

This clonotype was detected only once. The chain recombines TRBV20-1 with TRBJ2-5; D not resolved. V lost 2 bases and J lost 5, with 12 bases in between. Germline V gene data show CDR1 as DFQATT and CDR2 as SNEGSKA (reference sequence). This CDR3 has 13 residues. CDR3 loop: CSARQVVGETQYF. For the CDR3, the DNA is TGCAGTGCTAGACAGGTCGTTGGGGAGACCCAGTACTTC.

The rearrangement joins TRBV6-1 to TRBJ2-2; D may be TRBD2 (6 bases). Germline V gene data show CDR1 as MNHNS and CDR2 as SASEGT. V gave up 7 bases and J gave up 3 bases, with 15 bases separating them. The CDR3 runs to 15 residues. The CDR3 spells CASTSTWGDTGELFF. The CDR3 DNA is TGTGCCAGCACCTCGACTTGGGGGGACACCGGGGAGCTGTTTTTT.

DNA for the CDR3: TGCAGCGTTAAGCAAGGGAACAGACTAGCGGGAGGTGAGAATGAGCAGTTCTTC. This encodes CSVKQGNRLAGGENEQFF. The V and J genes are TRBV29-1 and TRBJ2-1; the match to TRBD2 covers 13 bases. The V segment lost 5 bases and the J segment 7 bases; nucleotides outside the gene matches: 17. This CDR3 contains 18 residues. The V gene's germline CDR1 is SQVTM and CDR2 ANQGSEA.

J is TRBJ2-7 and V is TRBV6-1; D is possibly TRBD1 (6 bases). The V gene's germline CDR1 is MNHNS and CDR2 SASEGT. The CDR3 is 13 residues long. Between the trimmed V and J ends, which lost 3 bases and 2 bases, there was a span of 8 bases. The CDR3 spells CASSDPGAYEQYF. CDR3 coding DNA: TGTGCCAGCAGTGATCCAGGGGCCTACGAGCAGTACTTC.

CDR3 residues: CASSTGPENTEAFF. CDR3 in DNA: TGTGCCAGCAGCACAGGCCCAGAGAACACTGAAGCTTTCTTT. The rearrangement joins TRBV11-2 to TRBJ1-1; D possibly corresponds to TRBD1 (5 bases). The CDR3 extends over 14 amino acids. The V end lost 5 bases, the J end lost 1 base, and 11 bases lay between the germline ends. From germline, CDR1 is SGHAT and CDR2 FQNNGV.

The chain uses TRBV27 and TRBJ2-6; possible D gene TRBD2, 5 bases. The CDR3 is 13 residues long. Germline V gene lookup returns CDR1 MNHEY and CDR2 SMNVEV (reference sequence). Trimming took off 6 bases at V and 4 bases at J, with 7 bases between the two ends. CDR3 coding DNA: TGTGCCAGCAGGCGAGGGGGGGCCAACGTCCTGACTTTC. Translation gives CASRRGGANVLTF.

This chain joins TRBV4-2 and TRBJ2-5; TRBD2 matches at 14 bases. The J segment lost 2 bases and the V segment lost 1 base, leaving 6 bases of the junction unmatched. The germline CDR1 and CDR2 sequences are LGHNA and YNFKEQ. The length of the CDR3 is 18 residues. For the CDR3, the DNA is TGTGCCAGCAGCCAAGCCGGGACTAGCGGGAGAGAACAAGAGACCCAGTACTTC. Protein sequence: CASSQAGTSGREQETQYF.

The chain couples TRBV20-1 to TRBJ2-7; D may be TRBD2 (6 bases). V gave up 1 base and J gave up 2 bases, with 18 bases separating them. CDR3 length equals 16 residues. Germline assignment: CDR1 DFQATT and CDR2 SNEGSKA (reference sequence). CDR3 sequence: CSARGGVWAGTYEQYF. DNA of the CDR3: TGCAGTGCTAGAGGAGGAGTATGGGCGGGGACCTACGAGCAGTACTTC.

V usage is TRBV4-1 and J usage is TRBJ2-3; unclear D gene. The CDR3 has 12 amino acids. Germline CDR1 is MGHRA and CDR2 is YSYEKL. V was pared by 1 base and J by 4 bases, with 3 bases between. CDR3 protein: CASSQGADTQYF. For the CDR3, the DNA is TGCGCCAGCAGCCAAGGGGCAGATACGCAGTATTTT.

This clonotype was counted between two and nine times. V usage is TRBV11-2 and J usage is TRBJ2-1, with D maybe TRBD2 (5 bases). The CDR3 is 16 residues long. CDR1 and CDR2 (germline): SGHAT, FQNNGV. Deletions cut 2 bases from V and 0 bases from J, with 11 bases between. CDR3 in DNA: TGTGCCAGCAGCTTACTAGCTCGCCCCTCCTACAATGAGCAGTTCTTC. It translates to CASSLLARPSYNEQFF.

This clonotype was detected a few times. The gene calls are TRBV5-1 and TRBJ2-1; D might be TRBD2 (6 bases). Trimming pared 2 bases from V and 6 bases from J, leaving 21 bases between. The CDR3 is made up of 17 amino acids. From germline, CDR1 is SGHRS and CDR2 YFSETQ. The CDR3 loop is CASSFLVSPGGANEQFF. The CDR3 DNA is TGCGCCAGCAGCTTTCTAGTTTCCCCAGGAGGGGCCAATGAGCAGTTCTTC.

This clonotype occurred a few times. The chain carries TRBV21-1 and TRBJ2-1; the table's D call TRBD1 went unverified against the DNA. TRBV21-1 is a recognized pseudogene. The CDR3 is 16 amino acids. The DNA for the CDR3 is TGTGCCAGCAGCAAAAAGGGGACAGGGGGACGTAATGAGCAGTTCTTC. Translating gives CASSKKGTGGRNEQFF.

This sequence joins TRBV2 and TRBJ2-1, with D possibly being TRBD2 (5 bases). V lost 11 bases and J lost 2, with 7 bases in between. The germline V gene has CDR1 SNHLY and CDR2 FYNNEI. The CDR3 extends over 11 amino acids. CDR3 amino acids: CAGETYNEQFF. In DNA form, the CDR3 reads TGTGCCGGGGAGACCTACAATGAGCAGTTCTTC.

This clonotype has only a few counts. The V and J genes are TRBV19 and TRBJ2-1; TRBD1 matches at 11 bases. CDR3 length: 15 amino acids. Per germline, CDR1 LNHDA and CDR2 SQIVND (reference sequence). Losses at the gene ends were 6 bases for V and 7 bases for J; bases not matched to a gene: 8. In DNA, the CDR3 is TGTGCCAGTAGCCATGGGACAGGGGGTTTTAATGAGCAGTTCTTC. Its translation is CASSHGTGGFNEQFF. Full variable domain (rest looked up from reference TRBV19 and TRBJ2-1): DGGITQSPKYLFRKEGQNVTLSCEQNLNHDAMYWYRQDPGQGLRLIYYSQIVNDFQKGDIAEGYSVSREKKESFPLTVTSAQKNPTAFYLCASSHGTGGFNEQFFGPGTRLTVL.

V usage is TRBV20-1 and J usage is TRBJ2-4; possible D gene TRBD2, 5 bases. CDR3 size: 12 residues. The V end lost 6 bases, the J end lost 1 base, and 7 bases lay between the germline ends. CDR1 is DFQATT and CDR2 is SNEGSKA in the germline V gene (reference sequence). This chain's CDR3 is CSASSAKNIQYF. The CDR3 bases are TGCAGTGCCTCTAGCGCCAAAAACATTCAGTACTTC.

This chain joins TRBV7-2 and TRBJ1-5; D call uncertain. V dropped 4 bases and J dropped 6 bases, with 10 bases sitting between them. The CDR3 has 13 amino acids. CDR1 is SGHTA, CDR2 FQGNSA, per germline. The CDR3 loop is CASSSRQSQPQHF. The CDR3 coding sequence is TGTGCCAGCAGCTCTAGACAAAGTCAGCCCCAGCATTTT. Variable domain in full (rest from reference TRBV7-2 and TRBJ1-5): GAGVSQSPSNKVTEKGKDVELRCDPISGHTALYWYRQSLGQGLEFLIYFQGNSAPDKSGLPSDRFSAERTGGSVSTLTIQRTQQEDSAVYLCASSSRQSQPQHFGDGTRLSIL.

A few counts support this clonotype. This chain uses TRBV10-3 with TRBJ2-5; a weak D match, TRBD1 (5 bases). The CDR3 covers 14 residues. From germline, CDR1 is ENHRY and CDR2 SYGVKD. Trimming removed 6 bases from V and 2 bases from J, with 13 bases in between. The CDR3: CAISLIDRQETQYF. The CDR3 DNA reads as TGTGCCATCAGCCTAATCGACAGACAAGAGACCCAGTACTTC.

In this sample, this clonotype turned up a few times. The V gene is TRBV28, the J gene TRBJ1-4, with TRBD1 matching over 9 bases. The germline V gene encodes CDR1 MDHEN and CDR2 SYDVKM. This CDR3 is 16 amino acids long. V was clipped by 5 bases and J by 3 bases; unmatched bases: 7. The CDR3 DNA reads TGTGCCAGCAGTCTGATCACAGGGGGCCCTAATGAAAAACTGTTTTTT. It translates to CASSLITGGPNEKLFF.

This clonotype has ten or more counts. The chain couples TRBV7-6 to TRBJ1-6; D is unresolved. V lost 2 bases and J lost 7, with 18 bases in between. Looked up from germline, CDR1 is SGHVS and CDR2 is FNYEAQ. The CDR3 loop spans 17 amino acids. This chain's CDR3 is CASSLNPSAGSNSPLHF. CDR3 bases: TGTGCCAGCAGCTTAAACCCCAGCGCCGGGTCAAATTCACCCCTCCACTTT. The whole variable domain, filled in from reference TRBV7-6 and TRBJ1-6, reads GAGVSQSPRYKVTKRGQDVALRCDPISGHVSLYWYRQALGQGPEFLTYFNYEAQQDKSGLPNDRFSAERPEGSISTLTIQRTEQRDSAMYRCASSLNPSAGSNSPLHFGNGTRLTVT.